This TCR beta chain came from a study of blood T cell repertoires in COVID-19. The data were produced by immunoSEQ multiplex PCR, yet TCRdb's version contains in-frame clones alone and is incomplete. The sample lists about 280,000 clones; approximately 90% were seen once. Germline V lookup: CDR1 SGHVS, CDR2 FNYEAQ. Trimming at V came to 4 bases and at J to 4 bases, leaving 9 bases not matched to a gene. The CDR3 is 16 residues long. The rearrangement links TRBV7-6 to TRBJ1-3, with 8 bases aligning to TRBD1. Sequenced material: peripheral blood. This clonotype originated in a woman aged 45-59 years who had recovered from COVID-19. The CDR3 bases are TGTGCCAGCAGCTGGGGGACAGGCATGAGAGGAAACACCATATATTTT. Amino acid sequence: CASSWGTGMRGNTIYF.